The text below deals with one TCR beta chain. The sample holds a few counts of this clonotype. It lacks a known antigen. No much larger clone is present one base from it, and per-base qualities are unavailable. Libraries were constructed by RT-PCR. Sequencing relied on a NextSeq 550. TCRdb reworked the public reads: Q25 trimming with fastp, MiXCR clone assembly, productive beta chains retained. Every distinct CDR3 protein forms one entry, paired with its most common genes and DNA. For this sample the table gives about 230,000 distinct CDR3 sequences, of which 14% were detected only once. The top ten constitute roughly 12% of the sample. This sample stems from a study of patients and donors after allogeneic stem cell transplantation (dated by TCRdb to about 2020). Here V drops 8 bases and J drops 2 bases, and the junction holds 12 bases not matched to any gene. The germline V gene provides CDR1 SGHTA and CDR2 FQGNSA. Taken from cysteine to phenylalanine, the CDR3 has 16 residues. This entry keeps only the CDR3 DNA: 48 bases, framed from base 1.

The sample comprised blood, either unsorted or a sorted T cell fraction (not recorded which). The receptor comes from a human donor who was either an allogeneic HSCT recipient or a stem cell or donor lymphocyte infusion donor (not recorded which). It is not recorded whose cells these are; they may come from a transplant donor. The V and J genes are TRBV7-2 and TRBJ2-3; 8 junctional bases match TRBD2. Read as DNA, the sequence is TGTGCCAGCTGTGACGGGGGGGCCAGCATCACAGATACGCAGTATTTT. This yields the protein CASCDGGASITDTQYF.